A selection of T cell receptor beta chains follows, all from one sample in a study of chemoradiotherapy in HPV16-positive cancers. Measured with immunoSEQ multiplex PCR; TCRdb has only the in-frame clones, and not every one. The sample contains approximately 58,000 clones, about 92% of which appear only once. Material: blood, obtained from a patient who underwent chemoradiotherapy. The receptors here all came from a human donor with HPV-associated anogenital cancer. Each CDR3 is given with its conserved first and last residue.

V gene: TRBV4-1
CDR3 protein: CASSQGGRSQPQHF

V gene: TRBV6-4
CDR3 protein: CARRHQETQYF

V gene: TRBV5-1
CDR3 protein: CASSLAAVSGNEQFF

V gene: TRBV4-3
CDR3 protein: CASSQENSYGSPLHF

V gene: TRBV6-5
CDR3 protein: CASSYLGTSANEQYF

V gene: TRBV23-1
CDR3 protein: CASNRRINWGDRERYEQYF

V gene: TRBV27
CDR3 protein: CASSRGQGSSDTQYF

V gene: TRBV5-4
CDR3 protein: CASSLGGGTEAFF

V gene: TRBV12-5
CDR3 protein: CASGFGSGAKNIQYF

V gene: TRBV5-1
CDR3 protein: CASSLELAQSNEQFF

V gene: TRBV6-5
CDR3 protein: CASSYLQHTYNEQFF

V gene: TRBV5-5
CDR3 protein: CASSSGVLGNTIYF

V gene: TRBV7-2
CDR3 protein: CASSLVTGNTEAFF

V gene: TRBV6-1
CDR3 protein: CASSDMGRNEKLFF

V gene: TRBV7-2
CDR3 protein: CASSARGNYGYTF

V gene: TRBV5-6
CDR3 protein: CASSFWTETQYF

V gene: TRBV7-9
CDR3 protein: CASSLGWDGYTF

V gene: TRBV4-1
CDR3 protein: CASSRGQASSYEQYF

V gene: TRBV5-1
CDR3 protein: CASSSGSGTDTQYF

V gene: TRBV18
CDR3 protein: CASSPFQGERETQYF

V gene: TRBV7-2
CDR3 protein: CASSLADGSSYNEQFF

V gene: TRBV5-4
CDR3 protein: CASSWNKAGAETQYF

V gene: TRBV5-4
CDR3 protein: CASSPGTGNEQFF

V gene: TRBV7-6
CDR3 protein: CASSPGGSYEQYF

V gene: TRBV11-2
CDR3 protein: CASSSSGTGGRYEQYF

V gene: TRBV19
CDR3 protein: CASSLTPNTGELFF

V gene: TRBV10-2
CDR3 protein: CASSATSSSGVAQYF

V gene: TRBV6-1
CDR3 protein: CASSEQGATEAFF

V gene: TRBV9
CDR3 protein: CASSVEGQGGHEQFF

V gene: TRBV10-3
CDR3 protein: CAISALLANTEAFF

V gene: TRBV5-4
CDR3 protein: CASSRGGSGNTIYF

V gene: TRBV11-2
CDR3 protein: CASSLDGPVEETQYF

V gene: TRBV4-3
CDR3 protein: CASSPGVAGVTDTQYF

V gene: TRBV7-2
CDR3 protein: CASSLGGSAKFYGYTF

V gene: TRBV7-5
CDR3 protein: CVRSPQGMGYNEQFF

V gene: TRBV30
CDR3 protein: CACPRGGTNTGELFF

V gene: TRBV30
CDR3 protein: CATDSLPNTGELFF

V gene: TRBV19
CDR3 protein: CASRLAGETQYF

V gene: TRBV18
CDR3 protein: CASSATGAILQTQYF

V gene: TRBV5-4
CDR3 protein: CASSQDRPGANSPLHF

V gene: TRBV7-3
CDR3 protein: CASSQVAGGSTGELFF

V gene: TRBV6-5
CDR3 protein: CASSYSQDRLNQPQHF

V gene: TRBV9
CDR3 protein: CATGDSYNEQFF

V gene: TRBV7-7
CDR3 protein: CASSLALDSEQFF

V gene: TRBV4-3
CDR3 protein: CASSLQETNTGELFF

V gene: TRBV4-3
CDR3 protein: CASSQVGTSLTDTQYF

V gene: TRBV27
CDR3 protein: CASSLRGGVAYEQYF

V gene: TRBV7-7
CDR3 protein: CASSLVTGGTNNEQFF

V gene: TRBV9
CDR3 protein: CASSVSQASYNEQFF

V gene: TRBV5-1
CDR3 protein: CASSRTSGRATGELFF